This passage covers 25 T cell receptor beta chains from one sample sequenced in a study of blood T cell repertoires in COVID-19. Here immunoSEQ multiplex PCR was the method, and the copy in TCRdb shows in-frame clones only, minus some. The table has about 40,000 clones, nearly 90% seen once. The sample consisted of peripheral blood. Receptors were obtained from a human donor in a cohort sampled during active COVID-19.

The chain links TRBV7-6 to TRBJ2-7; the match to TRBD1 covers 7 bases. CDR1 is SGHVS and CDR2 is FNYEAQ in the germline V gene. Trimming removed 0 bases from V and 3 bases from J; junction bases left unmatched: 2. This CDR3 has 14 residues. In DNA, the CDR3 is TGTGCCAGCAGCTTAGCGGCAGGGGGCTACGAGCAGTACTTC. Protein sequence: CASSLAAGGYEQYF.

The rearrangement links TRBV11-2 to TRBJ2-5; 12 bases are a match to TRBD2. Per the germline V gene, CDR1 is SGHAT and CDR2 is FQNNGV. There are 17 residues in the CDR3. The V and J ends lost 2 bases and 4 bases, in that order; junction bases with no gene match: 8. As DNA, the CDR3 is TGTGCCAGCAGCTTAAACCCTAGCGGGGGGGCCGGAGAGACCCAGTACTTC. Translation: CASSLNPSGGAGETQYF.

In this sample, this clone turned up once. V and J are TRBV19 and TRBJ1-1; possibly TRBD1 for D (5 bases). The CDR3 sequence is 14 residues long. V was pared by 1 base and J by 5 bases, with 11 bases between. CDR1 is LNHDA and CDR2 is SQIVND in the germline V gene (reference sequence). The CDR3 bases are TGTGCCAGTAGTATAGGATCCCGGGGGACTGAAGCTTTCTTT. This translates into CASSIGSRGTEAFF.

This sequence joins TRBV7-8 and TRBJ2-3; 7 positions agree with TRBD2. Looked up from germline, CDR1 is SGHVS and CDR2 is FQNEAQ. Trimming at V came to 5 bases and at J to 6 bases, leaving 14 bases not matched to a gene. The CDR3 extends over 16 amino acids. CDR3 sequence reads: CASSRKRASGADTQYF. CDR3 nucleotide sequence: TGTGCCAGCAGCCGCAAAAGGGCCAGCGGGGCTGATACGCAGTATTTT.

The chain links TRBV5-1 to TRBJ1-1; 7 nucleotides agree with TRBD1. Per the germline V gene, CDR1 is SGHRS and CDR2 is YFSETQ. CDR3 size: 14 residues. V trimming: 4 bases; J trimming: 0 bases; junction bases outside the gene matches: 3. The CDR3 sequence is CASSGGTVNTEAFF. DNA for the CDR3: TGCGCCAGCAGCGGGGGGACAGTGAACACTGAAGCTTTCTTT.

The chain joins TRBV9 to TRBJ2-3, with D tentatively TRBD2 (6 bases). CDR1 and CDR2 (germline): SGDLS, YYNGEE. The CDR3 length is 17 residues. Trimming cost V 4 bases and J 1 base, with 19 bases left between them. The CDR3 is CASSPRNTEGRTDTQYF. In DNA, the CDR3 is TGTGCCAGCAGCCCTCGGAACACGGAGGGGCGCACAGATACGCAGTATTTT.

The chain uses TRBV4-1 and TRBJ1-4, with TRBD1 identical over 10 bases. The CDR3 is 14 amino acids. V was pared by 5 bases and J by 4 bases, with 1 base of the junction left unmatched. Germline V gene lookup returns CDR1 MGHRA and CDR2 YSYEKL. The CDR3 protein is CASSRTGGNEKLFF. The CDR3 DNA is TGCGCCAGCAGCAGGACAGGGGGTAATGAAAAACTGTTTTTT.

V and J are TRBV19 and TRBJ1-2, with D perhaps TRBD1 (6 bases). The CDR3 is 15 amino acids. Germline V gene lookup returns CDR1 LNHDA and CDR2 SQIVND (reference sequence). Trimming took 0 bases from V and 4 from J, leaving 12 bases between them. The CDR3 region has the DNA TGTGCCAGTAGTATAGACGCGGGGGCATCCTATGGCTACACCTTC. Its protein is CASSIDAGASYGYTF. Full variable domain (remainder filled in from reference TRBV19 and TRBJ1-2): DGGITQSPKYLFRKEGQNVTLSCEQNLNHDAMYWYRQDPGQGLRLIYYSQIVNDFQKGDIAEGYSVSREKKESFPLTVTSAQKNPTAFYLCASSIDAGASYGYTFGSGTRLTVV.

The gene calls are TRBV30 and TRBJ1-5; unclear D gene. The CDR3 sequence is 13 residues long. V lost 1 base and J 3 bases, leaving 7 bases between the germline ends. Germline V gene data show CDR1 as GTSNPN and CDR2 as SVGIG (reference sequence). The CDR3 sequence: CAWSGQDNQPQHF. The CDR3 DNA follows: TGTGCCTGGAGTGGGCAGGACAATCAGCCCCAGCATTTT.

In this sample, this clone turned up a few times. The V call is TRBV30, the J call TRBJ1-5; TRBD1 is a possible D gene (5 bases). The CDR3 contains 13 residues. The germline V and J ends were trimmed by 0 bases and 9 bases, with 12 bases remaining between them. Germline V gene sequence: CDR1 GTSNPN, CDR2 SVGIG (reference sequence). This CDR3 is CAWSVSGGGPQHF. The CDR3 bases are TGTGCCTGGAGTGTATCCGGGGGAGGGCCCCAGCATTTT.

The chain employs TRBV10-3 and TRBJ1-1; D remains ambiguous. The length of the CDR3 is 12 residues. Germline CDR1 ENHRY, CDR2 SYGVKD. V was clipped by 6 bases and J by 5 bases, with 10 bases between them. The CDR3 DNA sequence: TGTGCCATCAGCGGACTCCTTACTGAAGCTTTCTTT. Translated, it gives CAISGLLTEAFF.

The chain is built from TRBV7-9 and TRBJ1-1, with 8 bases lining up with TRBD1. Trimming removed 3 bases from V and 10 bases from J; junction bases left unmatched: 10. The CDR3 is 14 residues long. Germline CDR1 SEHNR, CDR2 FQNEAQ (reference sequence). The CDR3 loop is CASSFVQGAGVAFF. CDR3 nucleotides: TGTGCCAGCAGCTTTGTCCAGGGGGCAGGTGTAGCTTTCTTT.

V gene TRBV5-1 combines with J gene TRBJ2-6; possible D gene TRBD1, 6 bases. The CDR3 runs 16 residues. V lost 5 bases and J lost 2, with 14 bases in between. The germline CDR1 and CDR2 sequences are SGHRS and YFSETQ. The CDR3, as DNA: TGCGCCAGCAGTACTCTTACAGGGACTGGGGCCAACGTCCTGACTTTC. Its protein product is CASSTLTGTGANVLTF.

The chain couples TRBV9 to TRBJ1-3; the D is unclear. In germline, CDR1 is SGDLS, CDR2 YYNGEE. The CDR3 sequence is 15 residues long. Between the trimmed V and J ends, which lost 0 bases and 2 bases, there was a span of 9 bases. The CDR3 DNA follows: TGTGCCAGCAGCGTAGGCCAGGCCACTGGAAACACCATATATTTT. Residues: CASSVGQATGNTIYF.

The chain carries TRBV7-2 and TRBJ1-4; D possibly corresponds to TRBD1 (5 bases). The CDR3 is 14 residues long. V dropped 2 bases and J dropped 4 bases, with 8 bases sitting between them. CDR1 and CDR2 (germline): SGHTA, FQGNSA. CDR3 protein: CASSLSGNNEKLFF. DNA of the CDR3: TGTGCCAGCAGCTTATCAGGGAATAATGAAAAACTGTTTTTT. The full variable domain, with the rest looked up from reference TRBV7-2 and TRBJ1-4, is GAGVSQSPSNKVTEKGKDVELRCDPISGHTALYWYRQSLGQGLEFLIYFQGNSAPDKSGLPSDRFSAERTGGSVSTLTIQRTQQEDSAVYLCASSLSGNNEKLFFGSGTQLSVL.

The chain is built from TRBV7-9 and TRBJ2-5; 12 bases align to TRBD2. Germline CDR1 and CDR2: SEHNR and FQNEAQ (reference sequence). This CDR3 comprises 17 residues. The J segment lost 5 bases and the V segment lost 5 bases, leaving 12 bases of the junction unmatched. The CDR3 spells CASSLTSGGPGMETQYF. CDR3 DNA: TGTGCCAGCAGCCTAACTAGCGGGGGGCCGGGTATGGAGACCCAGTACTTC. Supplemented by reference TRBV7-9 and TRBJ2-5, the full variable domain reads DTGVSQNPRHKITKRGQNVTFRCDPISEHNRLYWYRQTLGQGPEFLTYFQNEAQLEKSRLLSDRFSAERPKGSFSTLEIQRTEQGDSAMYLCASSLTSGGPGMETQYFGPGTRLLVL.

The J gene is TRBJ2-5, the V gene TRBV21-1; the table's D call TRBD2 went unverified against the DNA. TRBV21-1 is a documented pseudogene. This CDR3 is built from 16 residues. The CDR3 region has the DNA TGTGCCAGCAGCAAACGCGGACTCCAGAGGAAAGAGACCCAGTACTTC. Protein: CASSKRGLQRKETQYF.

The CDR3 DNA sequence: TGTGCCAGTAGTCCGACCGGGCAGGGGAAGAGTAGAGCTTTCTTT. As protein: CASSPTGQGKSRAFF. The rearrangement uses TRBV19 and TRBJ1-1; D might be TRBD1 (6 bases). Germline CDR1 reads LNHDA; CDR2 reads SQIVND (reference sequence). This CDR3 spans 15 amino acids. The germline V and J ends were trimmed by 5 bases and 10 bases, with 23 bases remaining between them.

This clone has just one count. The J gene is TRBJ2-5, the V gene TRBV11-2, with 11 bases that match TRBD1. The CDR3 runs 17 residues. V lost 1 base and J lost 4; bases outside the gene matches: 8. Germline CDR1 reads SGHAT; CDR2 reads FQNNGV. Here the CDR3 reads CASSLAPRTGGGETQYF. CDR3 in DNA: TGTGCCAGCAGCTTAGCCCCAAGGACAGGGGGCGGAGAGACCCAGTACTTC.

The chain carries TRBV5-1 and TRBJ1-1, with 10 nucleotides matching TRBD1. The CDR3 is made up of 15 amino acids. Unmatched junction bases numbered 4, after V lost 3 bases and J lost 2 bases. Germline V gene data show CDR1 as SGHRS and CDR2 as YFSETQ. Written as DNA, the CDR3 is TGCGCCAGCAGCTCGGGACAGGGGTTAAACACTGAAGCTTTCTTT. Translated: CASSSGQGLNTEAFF. Filled out from reference TRBV5-1 and TRBJ1-1, the complete variable domain reads KAGVTQTPRYLIKTRGQQVTLSCSPISGHRSVSWYQQTPGQGLQFLFEYFSETQRNKGNFPGRFSGRQFSNSRSEMNVSTLELGDSALYLCASSSGQGLNTEAFFGQGTRLTVV.

In its sample, this clone was seen a few times. V gene TRBV7-2 combines with J gene TRBJ1-5; TRBD1 is a possible D gene (6 bases). Trimming left V 3 bases short and J 4 bases short, with 16 bases between. Per germline, CDR1 SGHTA and CDR2 FQGNSA. The CDR3 length is 16 residues. CDR3 nucleotides: TGTGCCAGCAGCTTTGGGGGCGATAGGCGGAATCAGCCCCAGCATTTT. This gives the protein CASSFGGDRRNQPQHF.

The chain recombines TRBV6-6 with TRBJ2-1; 10 bases align to TRBD2. The CDR3 spans 16 residues. Germline trimming cut 4 bases from V and 6 bases from J; bases unmatched to any gene: 9. The germline V gene has CDR1 MNHNY and CDR2 SVGAGI (reference sequence). In DNA, the CDR3 is TGTGCCAGCAGTTCCCAAGCGGGGGGGCGGTTCAATGAGCAGTTCTTC. Its protein is CASSSQAGGRFNEQFF.

The chain recombines TRBV5-1 with TRBJ2-3, with 9 bases fitting TRBD1. Germline values: CDR1 SGHRS, CDR2 YFSETQ. The CDR3 has 16 amino acids. V lost 2 bases, J lost 2 bases, and 6 bases stayed unmatched. CDR3 in DNA: TGCGCCAGCAGCTTTATGGGGACAGGGATCACAGATACGCAGTATTTT. Translating gives CASSFMGTGITDTQYF.

The chain links TRBV6-5 to TRBJ2-3, with 8 bases matching TRBD2. Germline CDR1 MNHEY, CDR2 SVGAGI. The CDR3 runs 14 residues. The V and J ends lost 6 bases and 0 bases, in that order; junction bases with no gene match: 2. In DNA form, the CDR3 reads TGTGCCAGCAGCGTAGCGGGGAGCACAGATACGCAGTATTTT. It yields the protein CASSVAGSTDTQYF.

This chain links TRBV5-4 with TRBJ2-5; D is ambiguous. The CDR3 loop spans 12 amino acids. V was pared by 7 bases and J by 4 bases, with 11 bases between. The germline gives CDR1 SGHNT, CDR2 YYREEE (reference sequence). CDR3 nucleotides: TGTGCCAGCGGCCTTCACCGAGAGACCCAGTACTTC. Protein sequence: CASGLHRETQYF.